These T cell receptor beta chains were read from a single sample in a study of CD8 T cells in ankylosing spondylitis. TCRdb fed the 5' RACE reads into MiXCR, producing one record per CDR3 protein. There are 330,000 or so distinct CDR3 sequences in the sample; 7.5% to 9% occur only once, and roughly 14% lies in the top ten. Sample: blood, either unsorted or a sorted T cell fraction (not recorded which). These receptors came from a male donor with ankylosing spondylitis. The CDR3 runs from the conserved cysteine through the conserved F or W. The order of the fields is clone size, CDR3 length, D gene, J gene, V gene, CDR3 protein, CDR3 DNA. D genes are given only for firm matches. Clone size is stated in some rows and not others, as once, few, many or a class when expanded.

clone_size: many; cdr3_length: 15; d_call: TRBD1; j_call: TRBJ1-5; v_call: TRBV12-3/TRBV12-4; cdr3_aa: CASSHDRAGNQPQHF; cdr3_nt: TGTGCCAGCAGCCACGACAGGGCGGGCAATCAGCCCCAGCATTTT
clone_size: few; cdr3_length: 14; d_call: NA; j_call: TRBJ2-7; v_call: TRBV28; cdr3_aa: CASSFGRVGYEQYF; cdr3_nt: TGTGCCAGCAGTTTCGGCAGGGTGGGTTACGAGCAGTACTTC
clone_size: few; cdr3_length: 14; d_call: NA; j_call: TRBJ2-4; v_call: TRBV29-1; cdr3_aa: CSVEVPQGSDIQYF; cdr3_nt: TGCAGCGTTGAAGTTCCCCAGGGGTCGGACATTCAGTACTTC
clone_size: few; cdr3_length: 16; d_call: NA; j_call: TRBJ2-1; v_call: TRBV20-1; cdr3_aa: CSATPPGGAPYNEQFF; cdr3_nt: TGCAGTGCGACTCCCCCGGGCGGGGCGCCCTACAATGAGCAGTTCTTC
clone_size: NA; cdr3_length: 13; d_call: NA; j_call: TRBJ1-1; v_call: TRBV7-9; cdr3_aa: CASRTGVNTEAFF; cdr3_nt: TGTGCCAGCAGAACAGGAGTGAACACTGAAGCTTTCTTT
clone_size: NA; cdr3_length: 13; d_call: TRBD1; j_call: TRBJ1-2; v_call: TRBV12-3/TRBV12-4; cdr3_aa: CASRRQGASGYTF; cdr3_nt: TGTGCCAGCAGGCGACAGGGGGCGTCTGGCTACACCTTC
clone_size: NA; cdr3_length: 12; d_call: NA; j_call: TRBJ2-3; v_call: TRBV3-1; cdr3_aa: CASSLQTDTQYF; cdr3_nt: TGTGCCAGCAGCCTCCAAACAGATACGCAGTATTTT
clone_size: once; cdr3_length: 12; d_call: NA; j_call: TRBJ1-1; v_call: TRBV7-8; cdr3_aa: CASSLTHTEAFF; cdr3_nt: TGTGCCAGCAGCTTAACCCACACTGAAGCTTTCTTT
clone_size: NA; cdr3_length: 13; d_call: TRBD2; j_call: TRBJ2-1; v_call: TRBV25-1; cdr3_aa: CASSESGGGGKFF; cdr3_nt: TGTGCCAGCAGTGAATCGGGCGGGGGGGGAAAGTTCTTC
clone_size: once; cdr3_length: 16; d_call: TRBD2; j_call: TRBJ2-3; v_call: TRBV7-2; cdr3_aa: CASSLLAAPSTDTQYF; cdr3_nt: TGTGCCAGCAGCCTCCTAGCGGCGCCTAGCACAGATACGCAGTATTTT
clone_size: few; cdr3_length: 14; d_call: TRBD1; j_call: TRBJ2-7; v_call: TRBV7-9; cdr3_aa: CASSTDRGIYEQYF; cdr3_nt: TGTGCCAGCAGCACAGACAGGGGAATCTACGAGCAGTACTTC
clone_size: many; cdr3_length: 15; d_call: NA; j_call: TRBJ1-3; v_call: TRBV4-3; cdr3_aa: CASSQEQPVGNTIYF; cdr3_nt: TGCGCCAGCAGCCAAGAGCAGCCCGTAGGGAACACCATATATTTT
clone_size: NA; cdr3_length: 15; d_call: TRBD2; j_call: TRBJ2-1; v_call: TRBV20-1; cdr3_aa: CSATGRGGPYNEQFF; cdr3_nt: TGCAGTGCAACGGGACGGGGGGGGCCCTACAATGAGCAGTTCTTC
clone_size: NA; cdr3_length: 14; d_call: TRBD2; j_call: TRBJ2-3; v_call: TRBV7-2; cdr3_aa: CASRLSGVWDTQYF; cdr3_nt: TGTGCCAGCAGGCTTAGCGGGGTTTGGGATACGCAGTATTTT
clone_size: NA; cdr3_length: 18; d_call: TRBD1; j_call: TRBJ2-6; v_call: TRBV20-1; cdr3_aa: CSARRDRGSHSGANVLTF; cdr3_nt: TGCAGTGCTAGAAGGGACAGGGGGTCACACTCTGGGGCCAACGTCCTGACTTTC
clone_size: NA; cdr3_length: 12; d_call: TRBD2; j_call: TRBJ2-5; v_call: TRBV15; cdr3_aa: CATRGTIETQYF; cdr3_nt: TGTGCCACCCGTGGGACTATAGAGACCCAGTACTTC
clone_size: NA; cdr3_length: 16; d_call: TRBD1; j_call: TRBJ2-7; v_call: TRBV7-2; cdr3_aa: CASTRGRTGRGYEQYF; cdr3_nt: TGTGCCAGCACCAGAGGACGGACAGGGAGAGGCTACGAGCAGTACTTC
clone_size: few; cdr3_length: 14; d_call: TRBD1; j_call: TRBJ2-3; v_call: TRBV20-1; cdr3_aa: CSARPGTGADTQYF; cdr3_nt: TGCAGTGCGAGACCCGGGACAGGGGCAGATACGCAGTATTTT
clone_size: few; cdr3_length: 12; d_call: TRBD1; j_call: TRBJ2-4; v_call: TRBV29-1; cdr3_aa: CSVGTGSNIQYF; cdr3_nt: TGCAGCGTAGGGACAGGGTCGAACATTCAGTACTTC
clone_size: few; cdr3_length: 13; d_call: NA; j_call: TRBJ2-7; v_call: TRBV7-8; cdr3_aa: CASSTGLVYEQYF; cdr3_nt: TGTGCCAGCAGCACGGGCCTGGTATACGAGCAGTACTTC
clone_size: few; cdr3_length: 18; d_call: TRBD2; j_call: TRBJ2-1; v_call: TRBV5-1; cdr3_aa: CASSRATSGLGGYNEQFF; cdr3_nt: TGCGCCAGCAGCCGTGCGACTAGCGGACTCGGGGGGTACAATGAGCAGTTCTTC
clone_size: NA; cdr3_length: 15; d_call: TRBD1; j_call: TRBJ2-2; v_call: TRBV19; cdr3_aa: CASSNRDRGPGELFF; cdr3_nt: TGTGCCAGTAGTAACAGGGACAGAGGTCCCGGGGAGCTGTTTTTT
clone_size: NA; cdr3_length: 15; d_call: TRBD2; j_call: TRBJ2-1; v_call: TRBV3-1; cdr3_aa: CASSQQGLGNNEQFF; cdr3_nt: TGTGCCAGCAGCCAGCAGGGACTAGGGAACAATGAGCAGTTCTTC
clone_size: few; cdr3_length: 15; d_call: NA; j_call: TRBJ1-2; v_call: TRBV7-2; cdr3_aa: CASSGTGTPNYGYTF; cdr3_nt: TGTGCCAGCAGCGGGACCGGGACACCTAACTATGGCTACACCTTC
clone_size: NA; cdr3_length: 15; d_call: NA; j_call: TRBJ1-1; v_call: TRBV5-1; cdr3_aa: CASSKDSPANTEAFF; cdr3_nt: TGCGCCAGCAGCAAGGACAGTCCCGCGAACACTGAAGCTTTCTTT
clone_size: NA; cdr3_length: 15; d_call: TRBD1; j_call: TRBJ1-5; v_call: TRBV20-1; cdr3_aa: CSAHSLGTGAQPQHF; cdr3_nt: TGCAGTGCTCACAGCCTCGGGACAGGTGCTCAGCCCCAGCATTTT
clone_size: many; cdr3_length: 17; d_call: NA; j_call: TRBJ1-5; v_call: TRBV7-8; cdr3_aa: CASSSKGSRTRNQPQHF; cdr3_nt: TGTGCCAGCAGCTCCAAGGGCTCACGGACACGCAATCAGCCCCAGCATTTT
clone_size: few; cdr3_length: 13; d_call: TRBD2; j_call: TRBJ2-2; v_call: TRBV27; cdr3_aa: CASNWGGTGELFF; cdr3_nt: TGTGCCAGCAATTGGGGGGGGACCGGGGAGCTGTTTTTT
clone_size: NA; cdr3_length: 17; d_call: NA; j_call: TRBJ2-3; v_call: TRBV3-1; cdr3_aa: CASSKPSTGFSTDTQYF; cdr3_nt: TGTGCCAGCAGCAAACCTTCGACAGGATTCAGCACAGATACGCAGTATTTT
clone_size: NA; cdr3_length: 17; d_call: NA; j_call: TRBJ2-7; v_call: TRBV15; cdr3_aa: CATSRDNDRARNEAQYF; cdr3_nt: TGTGCCACCAGCAGAGATAATGACCGGGCCAGAAACGAGGCGCAGTACTTC
clone_size: few; cdr3_length: 13; d_call: NA; j_call: TRBJ2-7; v_call: TRBV4-1; cdr3_aa: CASSPLGDYEQYF; cdr3_nt: TGCGCCAGCAGCCCTTTGGGGGACTACGAGCAGTACTTC
clone_size: few; cdr3_length: 17; d_call: TRBD1; j_call: TRBJ2-7; v_call: TRBV12-3/TRBV12-4; cdr3_aa: CASSFTHGTGYSYEQYF; cdr3_nt: TGTGCCAGCAGTTTTACCCACGGGACAGGCTACTCCTACGAGCAGTACTTC
clone_size: NA; cdr3_length: 13; d_call: TRBD1; j_call: TRBJ1-4; v_call: TRBV27; cdr3_aa: CASSFDRAGKLFF; cdr3_nt: TGTGCCAGCAGCTTCGACAGGGCTGGAAAACTGTTTTTT
clone_size: many; cdr3_length: 11; d_call: NA; j_call: TRBJ2-7; v_call: TRBV7-6; cdr3_aa: CASSLTSEQYF; cdr3_nt: TGTGCCAGCAGTTTAACTAGCGAGCAGTACTTC
clone_size: NA; cdr3_length: 17; d_call: NA; j_call: TRBJ2-1; v_call: TRBV5-1; cdr3_aa: CASIRGRGDPRGNEQFF; cdr3_nt: TGCGCCAGCATCCGGGGCAGGGGGGATCCTAGAGGGAATGAGCAGTTCTTC
clone_size: NA; cdr3_length: 13; d_call: TRBD2; j_call: TRBJ2-5; v_call: TRBV29-1; cdr3_aa: CSVRTSGQETQYF; cdr3_nt: TGCAGCGTTAGAACTAGCGGACAAGAGACCCAGTACTTC
clone_size: NA; cdr3_length: 14; d_call: NA; j_call: TRBJ1-2; v_call: TRBV7-8; cdr3_aa: CASSLVGVAGGYTF; cdr3_nt: TGTGCCAGCAGCTTAGTGGGGGTGGCTGGGGGCTACACCTTC
clone_size: few; cdr3_length: 14; d_call: NA; j_call: TRBJ1-5; v_call: TRBV23-1; cdr3_aa: CASSRSYCNQPQHF; cdr3_nt: TGCGCCAGCAGTCGGAGCTATTGCAATCAGCCCCAGCATTTT
clone_size: few; cdr3_length: 12; d_call: NA; j_call: TRBJ1-3; v_call: TRBV3-1; cdr3_aa: CASGHTGNTIYF; cdr3_nt: TGTGCCTCCGGACATACTGGAAACACCATATATTTT
clone_size: NA; cdr3_length: 15; d_call: TRBD2; j_call: TRBJ2-3; v_call: TRBV7-2; cdr3_aa: CASSVGLASTDTQYF; cdr3_nt: TGTGCCAGCAGCGTCGGACTAGCTAGCACAGATACGCAGTATTTT
clone_size: NA; cdr3_length: 15; d_call: TRBD1; j_call: TRBJ2-7; v_call: TRBV5-5; cdr3_aa: CASSLAGTEVYEQYF; cdr3_nt: TGTGCCAGCAGCTTGGCGGGGACAGAAGTCTACGAGCAGTACTTC
clone_size: few; cdr3_length: 15; d_call: NA; j_call: TRBJ2-7; v_call: TRBV7-2; cdr3_aa: CASSLEYGGSYEQYF; cdr3_nt: TGTGCCAGCAGCTTAGAGTACGGCGGCTCCTACGAGCAGTACTTC
clone_size: NA; cdr3_length: 13; d_call: TRBD2; j_call: TRBJ2-1; v_call: TRBV28; cdr3_aa: CANSGRPYNEQFF; cdr3_nt: TGTGCCAACTCCGGGAGGCCATACAATGAGCAGTTCTTC
clone_size: many; cdr3_length: 14; d_call: TRBD1; j_call: TRBJ1-4; v_call: TRBV28; cdr3_aa: CASSGPGGNEKLFF; cdr3_nt: TGTGCCAGCAGTGGGCCAGGGGGCAATGAAAAACTGTTTTTT
clone_size: NA; cdr3_length: 18; d_call: NA; j_call: TRBJ2-3; v_call: TRBV14; cdr3_aa: CASSQTSPVSGSTDTQYF; cdr3_nt: TGTGCCAGCAGCCAAACCTCACCGGTAAGCGGAAGCACAGATACGCAGTATTTT
clone_size: NA; cdr3_length: 14; d_call: NA; j_call: TRBJ1-5; v_call: TRBV27; cdr3_aa: CASSKGLSNQPQHF; cdr3_nt: TGTGCCAGCAGCAAGGGATTAAGCAATCAGCCCCAGCATTTT
clone_size: many; cdr3_length: 15; d_call: NA; j_call: TRBJ2-1; v_call: TRBV5-1; cdr3_aa: CASSFGRPGGNEQFF; cdr3_nt: TGCGCCAGCAGCTTCGGCAGACCAGGCGGCAATGAGCAGTTCTTC
clone_size: few; cdr3_length: 15; d_call: NA; j_call: TRBJ2-3; v_call: TRBV5-1; cdr3_aa: CASSLDPGATDTQYF; cdr3_nt: TGCGCCAGCAGCTTGGATCCGGGGGCCACAGATACGCAGTATTTT
clone_size: many; cdr3_length: 11; d_call: NA; j_call: TRBJ1-3; v_call: TRBV29-1; cdr3_aa: CSGEQGNTIYF; cdr3_nt: TGCAGCGGGGAACAGGGCAACACCATATATTTT
clone_size: NA; cdr3_length: 14; d_call: TRBD1; j_call: TRBJ2-7; v_call: TRBV4-1; cdr3_aa: CASSLGQEPSEQYF; cdr3_nt: TGCGCCAGCAGCCTGGGACAGGAGCCTTCCGAGCAGTACTTC
clone_size: NA; cdr3_length: 13; d_call: TRBD1; j_call: TRBJ2-5; v_call: TRBV10-3; cdr3_aa: CATGQGKQETQYF; cdr3_nt: TGTGCCACGGGACAGGGAAAACAAGAGACCCAGTACTTC
clone_size: NA; cdr3_length: 15; d_call: NA; j_call: TRBJ1-4; v_call: TRBV28; cdr3_aa: CASQQVLDRNEKLFF; cdr3_nt: TGTGCCAGCCAACAGGTTTTGGACCGTAATGAAAAACTGTTTTTT
clone_size: few; cdr3_length: 12; d_call: NA; j_call: TRBJ2-1; v_call: TRBV6-5; cdr3_aa: CASRNGYNEQFF; cdr3_nt: TGTGCCAGCCGAAACGGTTACAATGAGCAGTTCTTC
clone_size: NA; cdr3_length: 13; d_call: NA; j_call: TRBJ2-5; v_call: TRBV5-1; cdr3_aa: CASGRSGQETQYF; cdr3_nt: TGCGCCAGCGGACGCAGCGGGCAAGAGACCCAGTACTTC
clone_size: many; cdr3_length: 15; d_call: NA; j_call: TRBJ2-2; v_call: TRBV5-1; cdr3_aa: CASSRTDSSTGELFF; cdr3_nt: TGCGCCAGCAGCCGGACGGACTCATCGACCGGGGAGCTGTTTTTT
clone_size: many; cdr3_length: 17; d_call: TRBD2; j_call: TRBJ2-1; v_call: TRBV6-5; cdr3_aa: CASSYSGGSGRSNEQFF; cdr3_nt: TGTGCCAGCAGTTACTCGGGGGGCAGCGGGAGGAGCAATGAGCAGTTCTTC
clone_size: NA; cdr3_length: 19; d_call: TRBD2; j_call: TRBJ2-7; v_call: TRBV20-1; cdr3_aa: CCAGRTGQIGLAAPYEQYF; cdr3_nt: TGCTGTGCTGGCCGAACAGGGCAGATCGGACTAGCCGCACCCTACGAGCAGTACTTC
clone_size: few; cdr3_length: 14; d_call: NA; j_call: TRBJ2-3; v_call: TRBV7-9; cdr3_aa: CASSLESTTDTQYF; cdr3_nt: TGTGCCAGCAGTCTCGAATCCACCACAGATACGCAGTATTTT
clone_size: few; cdr3_length: 13; d_call: NA; j_call: TRBJ1-2; v_call: TRBV11-3; cdr3_aa: CASSLESGPGYTF; cdr3_nt: TGTGCCAGCAGCTTAGAGAGTGGACCTGGCTACACCTTC
clone_size: NA; cdr3_length: 18; d_call: TRBD1; j_call: TRBJ2-6; v_call: TRBV11-1; cdr3_aa: CASSSPGQGDSGANVLTF; cdr3_nt: TGTGCCAGCAGCTCGCCGGGACAGGGGGACTCTGGGGCCAACGTCCTGACTTTC